The present TCR beta chain was sequenced within a study of shared clonotypes between healthy human individuals. Study-level information: Researchers assigned three CD4 naive, three CD4 memory, two CD8 naive and one CD8 memory plate to each donor.

Broader study findings: Approximately 4.9% of naive CD4 clonotypes were shared across a handful of donors. With few donors, the genetic and exposure-history diversity represented was limited.

Method: immunoSEQ multiplex PCR; TCRdb's copy keeps in-frame clones and lacks some. Among 1.5 million to 2.5 million clones listed, around 96% were seen once. CD8 cells classed as naive were CD45RO-negative and positively selected for CCR7, excluding terminally differentiated effector memory CD45RA+ cells. The donor population consisted of healthy HIV-negative adults with no recent acute infections or vaccinations. CDR3 length equals 11 residues. Between the trimmed V and J ends, which lost 6 bases and 7 bases, there was a span of 13 bases. Germline loops: CDR1 DFQATT, CDR2 SNEGSKA (reference sequence). Remarks on this clone: The antigen is undetermined.

Sequenced sample: naive CD8+ T cells sorted from blood. V and J are TRBV20-1 and TRBJ2-7; D perhaps matches TRBD1 (5 bases). The sequence was obtained from a man aged 18 to 29 in good health. CDR3 region: CSALEGVEQYF. DNA for the CDR3: TGCAGTGCCCTGGAAGGGGTTGAGCAGTACTTC.